This TCR beta chain was captured in a study of beta chain features in type 1 diabetes. Study-level results: VDJ junctions from patients with type 1 diabetes contained fewer insertions and more deletions. TCRB CDR3 length was moderately but significantly reduced in all four CD4+ subsets of Type 1 diabetes patients. Within patients, naive, central memory and Treg TCRB repertoires seemed more similar than within healthy donors. Any HLA type influence on TCRB rearrangement was left unresolved here.

Concerning this clone itself: The antigen remains undetermined.

TCRB transcripts that were expressed got sequenced, as all of the isolated RNA had been reverse transcribed. This table comes from immunoSEQ multiplex PCR, and its TCRdb copy is limited to in-frame clones, with some not included. The repertoire holds 400,000 or so clones, with 8.5% to 10% as singletons. Sorted populations all had greater than 95% purity. This TCR was sampled from a young man with type 1 diabetes. The sample comprised central memory CD4+ T cells from blood.

CDR3 sequence reads: CASSLLGRTTGELFF. The CDR3 region has the DNA TGTGCCAGCAGTCTACTGGGGCGGACCACCGGGGAGCTGTTTTTT. The V call is TRBV6-5, the J call TRBJ2-2; tentatively, D is TRBD1 (5 bases). Trimming took off 5 bases at V and 4 bases at J, with 14 bases between the two ends. Germline CDR1 and CDR2: MNHEY and SVGAGI. The CDR3 runs 15 residues.